A selection of T cell receptor beta chains follows, all from one sample in a study of blood T cell repertoires in COVID-19. Assay: immunoSEQ multiplex PCR; the TCRdb copy retains only in-frame clones and omits some. The sample carries around 500,000 clones, roughly 88% recorded once. Source material: peripheral blood. These receptors all come from a human donor in a cohort sampled during active COVID-19. The CDR3 runs from the conserved cysteine through the conserved F or W. Fields, in order: J gene, V gene, CDR3 protein.

>TRBJ1-2|TRBV4-2
CASSQVRGTAYGYTF
>TRBJ1-5|TRBV5-6
CASSITGGDQPQHF
>TRBJ1-1|TRBV29-1
CSVTRAENTEAFF
>TRBJ2-2|TRBV14
CASSQVRTSNTGELFF
>TRBJ2-7|TRBV27
CASSPRDRDLYEQYF
>TRBJ1-5|TRBV28
CASSFEGTGNQPQHF
>TRBJ2-7|TRBV27
CASSLIRTGHEQYF
>TRBJ1-2|TRBV5-4
CASSLDRNYGYTF
>TRBJ1-6|TRBV9
CASSVVAQESPLHF
>TRBJ1-2|TRBV30
CAWSVFRGLYGYTF
>TRBJ2-5|TRBV10-3
CAISDLLPGQGGETQYF
>TRBJ1-1|TRBV29-1
CSVDMGGTNTEAFF
>TRBJ1-3|TRBV5-4
CASSFIGVSGNTIYF
>TRBJ2-1|TRBV3-1/TRBV3-2
CASSQGWTSGSHYNEQFF
>TRBJ2-7|TRBV4-1
CASSRSGTSGDYEQYF
>TRBJ1-3|TRBV5-1
CASSQGTGSENTIYF
>TRBJ2-1|TRBV2
CASSNGLAGTEQFF
>TRBJ1-4|TRBV7-9
CASSLLGAINEKLFF
>TRBJ2-3|TRBV10-3
CAIRADRDTDTQYF
>TRBJ1-1|TRBV11-2
CASSLEGRLTGTEAFF
>TRBJ1-2|TRBV9
CASSVAQNYGYTF
>TRBJ2-1|TRBV15
CATSRDVGLAGGLSFNEQFF
>TRBJ2-5|TRBV23-1
CASSPHGQSETQYF
>TRBJ2-2|TRBV19
CASTEQPNTGELFF
>TRBJ1-1|TRBV5-1
CASSARVGYTEAFF
>TRBJ2-5|TRBV5-1
CASSRGTSGGMEETQYF
>TRBJ2-7|TRBV4-1
CASSQDGGGFGEQYF
>TRBJ1-1|TRBV9
CASSYGGNTEAFF
>TRBJ2-4|TRBV7-2
CASSLDGRENIQYF
>TRBJ1-2|TRBV27
CASGGRAYGYTF
>TRBJ2-3|TRBV11-3
CASSFGSSGTGVNRDTQYF
>TRBJ1-1|TRBV7-3
CASSQAGDEAEAFF
>TRBJ1-1|TRBV18
CASSPQGGTEAFF
>TRBJ2-3|TRBV28
CASSSTDYTDTQYF